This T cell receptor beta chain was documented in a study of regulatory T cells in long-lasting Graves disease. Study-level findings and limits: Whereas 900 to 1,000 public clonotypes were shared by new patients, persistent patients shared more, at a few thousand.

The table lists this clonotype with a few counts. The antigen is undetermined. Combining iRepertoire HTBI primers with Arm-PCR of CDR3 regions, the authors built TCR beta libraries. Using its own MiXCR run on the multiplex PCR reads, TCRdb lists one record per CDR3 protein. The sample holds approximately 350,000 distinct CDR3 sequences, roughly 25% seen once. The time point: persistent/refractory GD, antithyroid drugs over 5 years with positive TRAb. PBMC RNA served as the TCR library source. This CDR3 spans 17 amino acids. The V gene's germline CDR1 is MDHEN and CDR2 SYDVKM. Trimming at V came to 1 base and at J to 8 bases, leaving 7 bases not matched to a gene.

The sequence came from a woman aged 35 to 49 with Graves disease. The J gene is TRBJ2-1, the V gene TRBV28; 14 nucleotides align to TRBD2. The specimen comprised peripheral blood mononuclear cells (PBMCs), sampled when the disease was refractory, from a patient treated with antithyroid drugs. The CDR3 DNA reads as TGTGCCAGCAGTTTATCCCGACTAGCGGGAGGGGGATATGAGCAGTTCTTC. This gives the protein CASSLSRLAGGGYEQFF.